The 20 T cell receptor beta chains in this list originate from one sample, sequenced in a study of cytotoxic CD8 clonotypes in ibrutinib-treated CLL. Profiling relied on immunoSEQ multiplex PCR, and the TCRdb table lists in-frame clones only, not all of them. The sample carries more than 9,500 clones, around two thirds recorded once. The input for sequencing was PBMCs, taken before ibrutinib treatment. These receptors were obtained from a human donor with chronic lymphocytic leukemia.

This clone came up a few times. The genes are TRBV7-6 and TRBJ2-2, with D possibly being TRBD1 (5 bases). CDR1 and CDR2 from the germline V gene are SGHVS and FNYEAQ. Trimming cost V 5 bases and J 2 bases, with 9 bases left between them. The CDR3 sequence is 14 residues long. CDR3 DNA: TGTGCCAGCAGCCTCCAGGGTAACACCGGGGAGCTGTTTTTT. It yields the protein CASSLQGNTGELFF.

This clone was detected only a few times. This chain connects TRBV5-4 to TRBJ1-5; weak D call: TRBD1 (5 bases). V was pared by 6 bases and J by 7 bases, with 14 bases between. The CDR3 spans 13 residues. Looked up from germline, CDR1 is SGHNT and CDR2 is YYREEE (reference sequence). The CDR3 here is CASTRDRSQPQHF. CDR3 nucleotides: TGTGCCAGCACCCGTGACAGAAGCCAGCCCCAGCATTTT.

The chain couples TRBV30 to TRBJ1-3, with TRBD1 identical over 7 bases. This CDR3 has 13 residues. Germline lookup yields CDR1 GTSNPN and CDR2 SVGIG (reference sequence). With 5 bases clipped from V and 1 base from J, the junction kept 2 bases outside the gene matches. In DNA, the CDR3 is TGTGCCTGGGCCAGGGGGTCTGGAAACACCATATATTTT. Translated, it gives CAWARGSGNTIYF.

This clone came up a few times. This chain links TRBV28 with TRBJ1-6, with D unclear. CDR1 and CDR2 (germline): MDHEN, SYDVKM. V was pared by 7 bases and J by 6 bases, with 19 bases between. There are 16 residues in the CDR3. CDR3 in DNA: TGTGCCAGCATGCTGGCGGGCGCTCGAAGTAATTCACCCCTCCACTTT. Amino acid sequence: CASMLAGARSNSPLHF.

The gene calls are TRBV5-1 and TRBJ2-3; D is ambiguous. This CDR3 is built from 17 residues. V lost 0 bases, J lost 4 bases, and 18 bases lay in between. Germline CDR1 and CDR2: SGHRS and YFSETQ. CDR3 nucleotide sequence: TGCGCCAGCAGCTTGGCCCCCCGATCCCGAGTGGCAGATACGCAGTATTTT. This encodes CASSLAPRSRVADTQYF.

The rearrangement uses TRBV2 and TRBJ2-6; 9 bases match TRBD1. This CDR3 region has 17 residues. V lost 2 bases, J lost 1 base, and 3 bases stayed unmatched. Germline assignment: CDR1 SNHLY and CDR2 FYNNEI. The CDR3 is CASSELQGASGANVLTF. CDR3 sequence (DNA): TGTGCCAGCAGTGAATTACAGGGGGCATCTGGGGCCAACGTCCTGACTTTC.

CDR3 region: CASLASGTGEAFF. The CDR3 nucleotides read TGTGCCAGCTTAGCTAGCGGGACAGGGGAAGCTTTCTTT. The chain uses TRBV18 and TRBJ1-1; TRBD1 aligns across 9 bases. The CDR3 runs to 13 residues. Germline V gives CDR1 KGHSH, CDR2 LQKENI. V dropped 7 bases and J dropped 8; count of bases not matched to a gene: 8.

This clone is a singleton in its sample. The V call is TRBV7-2, the J call TRBJ2-7, with D perhaps assigned TRBD1 or TRBD2 (6 bases each). CDR1 SGHTA and CDR2 FQGNSA come from the germline V gene. This CDR3 is 14 amino acids long. V dropped 6 bases and J dropped 7 bases, with 19 bases sitting between them. Here the CDR3 DNA reads TGTGCCAGCAGGCTCAACCGGGGGCGTGGGGAGCAGTACTTC. Protein product: CASRLNRGRGEQYF.

J is TRBJ1-5 and V is TRBV28; 12 bases fit TRBD1. The CDR3 totals 15 residues. Germline V gene lookup returns CDR1 MDHEN and CDR2 SYDVKM. The junction had 9 bases not matched to a gene; V was cut back by 4 bases and J by 11 bases. Here the CDR3 DNA reads TGTGCCAGCAGTTCGCCGGGACAGGGGGCTCGGTCCCAGCATTTT. The encoded protein is CASSSPGQGARSQHF. Based on the CDR3 plus reference TRBV28 and TRBJ1-5, the full variable domain is DVKVTQSSRYLVKRTGEKVFLECVQDMDHENMFWYRQDPGLGLRLIYFSYDVKMKEKGDIPEGYSVSREKKERFSLILESASTNQTSMYLCASSSPGQGARSQHFGDGTRLSIL.

V usage is TRBV15 and J usage is TRBJ2-7; tentative D call: TRBD1 (6 bases). Deletions cut 3 bases from V and 1 base from J, with 13 bases between. Looked up from germline, CDR1 is LNHNV and CDR2 is YYDKDF (reference sequence). The CDR3 sequence is 15 residues long. CDR3 region: CATSRRGTLSYEQYF. CDR3 DNA: TGTGCCACCAGCAGGAGGGGGACACTTTCCTACGAGCAGTACTTC.

This clone was found a few times. The V gene is TRBV19, the J gene TRBJ2-7; D perhaps matches TRBD2 (6 bases). With 4 bases removed from V and 5 bases from J, the gap between germline ends came to 12 bases. The CDR3 loop spans 13 amino acids. The germline gives CDR1 LNHDA, CDR2 SQIVND (reference sequence). As DNA, the CDR3 is TGTGCCAGTAGTAGGGGACGCGGGGACGAGCAGTACTTC. It codes for CASSRGRGDEQYF.

The V and J genes are TRBV19 and TRBJ2-3; no definite D call. The CDR3 contains 15 residues. V lost 3 bases, J lost 3 bases, and 13 bases lay in between. CDR1 LNHDA and CDR2 SQIVND come from the germline V gene (reference sequence). The CDR3 spells CASSMVSWRTDTQYF. CDR3 sequence (DNA): TGTGCCAGTAGTATGGTTAGCTGGCGGACAGATACGCAGTATTTT. The variable domain in full, with the rest retrieved from reference TRBV19 and TRBJ2-3, is DGGITQSPKYLFRKEGQNVTLSCEQNLNHDAMYWYRQDPGQGLRLIYYSQIVNDFQKGDIAEGYSVSREKKESFPLTVTSAQKNPTAFYLCASSMVSWRTDTQYFGPGTRLTVL.

The rearrangement links TRBV29-1 to TRBJ1-1; D not certain. CDR1 and CDR2 (germline): SQVTM, ANQGSEA. V lost 2 bases and J 0 bases, leaving 7 bases between the germline ends. The CDR3 length is 13 residues. The CDR3 sequence: CSVEIGMNTEAFF. The CDR3 nucleotides read TGCAGCGTTGAAATCGGAATGAACACTGAAGCTTTCTTT.

The rearrangement uses TRBV9 and TRBJ1-2; D perhaps matches TRBD1 (5 bases). Germline CDR1 SGDLS, CDR2 YYNGEE. CDR3 length: 13 residues. Trimming stripped 5 bases from V and 2 bases from J, with 10 bases between. In nucleotides, the CDR3 is TGTGCCAGCAGACAGGTGACAAACTATGGCTACACCTTC. Amino acids: CASRQVTNYGYTF.

The chain has TRBV2 and TRBJ2-1, with TRBD2 matching over 12 bases. The CDR3 has 19 amino acids. The J segment lost 0 bases and the V segment lost 6 bases, leaving 12 bases of the junction unmatched. CDR1 and CDR2 (germline): SNHLY, FYNNEI. CDR3 DNA: TGTGCCAGCAGAGAAACGGGACTAGCGGGCCCTTTCTCCTACAATGAGCAGTTCTTC. The encoded protein is CASRETGLAGPFSYNEQFF. The whole variable domain, remainder taken from reference TRBV2 and TRBJ2-1, is EPEVTQTPSHQVTQMGQEVILRCVPISNHLYFYWYRQILGQKVEFLVSFYNNEISEKSEIFDDQFSVERPDGSNFTLKIRSTKLEDSAMYFCASRETGLAGPFSYNEQFFGPGTRLTVL.

This chain joins TRBV28 and TRBJ2-5; 14 bases line up with TRBD2. The V and J ends lost 5 bases and 5 bases, in that order; junction bases with no gene match: 7. Germline V lookup: CDR1 MDHEN, CDR2 SYDVKM. This CDR3 is 16 amino acids long. As DNA, the CDR3 is TGTGCCAGCAGTCAGACTAGCGGGGGGGCGCAGGAGACCCAGTACTTC. Translating gives CASSQTSGGAQETQYF.

The V gene is TRBV19, the J gene TRBJ2-7; TRBD1 or TRBD2 may be the D gene (5 bases each). The germline V and J ends were trimmed by 4 bases and 2 bases, with 15 bases remaining between them. This CDR3 contains 15 residues. Germline CDR1 LNHDA, CDR2 SQIVND (reference sequence). The CDR3 reads CASSTGTAIPYEQYF. In nucleotides, the CDR3 is TGTGCCAGTAGTACGGGGACGGCCATTCCCTACGAGCAGTACTTC.

The V gene is TRBV15, the J gene TRBJ2-7; D may be TRBD1 (6 bases). Germline V gene lookup returns CDR1 LNHNV and CDR2 YYDKDF (reference sequence). The V and J ends lost 3 bases and 3 bases respectively, with 15 bases between them. The CDR3 runs 15 residues. The CDR3 nucleotides are TGTGCCACCAGCAGGGGCGGTCAGGGGAACTACGAGCAGTACTTC. Amino acids: CATSRGGQGNYEQYF.

This clone was found a few times. This chain links TRBV29-1 with TRBJ1-5; 9 bases are shared with TRBD1. CDR1 is SQVTM, CDR2 ANQGSEA, per germline. The V segment lost 6 bases and the J segment 6 bases; nucleotides outside the gene matches: 6. The CDR3 is 13 amino acids. CDR3 sequence (DNA): TGCAGCGTGGGGGACAGGGTTGGTCAGCCCCAGCATTTT. It encodes CSVGDRVGQPQHF.

This clone was detected only once. The CDR3 reads CASSVAPGRPGYTF. The CDR3 DNA follows: TGTGCCAGCAGCGTAGCACCAGGGAGGCCTGGCTACACCTTC. The V gene is TRBV9, the J gene TRBJ1-2; TRBD1 might be the D (5 bases). This CDR3 region has 14 residues. Germline loops: CDR1 SGDLS, CDR2 YYNGEE. Trimming removed 0 bases from V and 7 bases from J, with 13 bases in between.